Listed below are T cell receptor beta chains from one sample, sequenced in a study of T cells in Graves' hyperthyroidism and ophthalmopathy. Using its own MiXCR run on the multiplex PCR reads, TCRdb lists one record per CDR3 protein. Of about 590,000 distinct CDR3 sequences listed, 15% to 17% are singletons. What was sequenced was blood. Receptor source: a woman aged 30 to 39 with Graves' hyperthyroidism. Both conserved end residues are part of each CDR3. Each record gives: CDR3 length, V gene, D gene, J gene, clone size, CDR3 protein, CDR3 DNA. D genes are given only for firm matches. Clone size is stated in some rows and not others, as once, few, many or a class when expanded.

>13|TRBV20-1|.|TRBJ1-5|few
CSARDKGNQPQHF
TGCAGTGCTAGAGATAAGGGCAATCAGCCCCAGCATTTT
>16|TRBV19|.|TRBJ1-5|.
CASSIAPHHSNQPQHF
TGTGCCAGTAGTATAGCGCCACACCATAGCAATCAGCCCCAGCATTTT
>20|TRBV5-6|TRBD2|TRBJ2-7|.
CASSSNRGTVSGRITYEQYF
TGTGCCAGCAGCTCTAACAGAGGGACTGTCAGCGGGAGGATCACCTACGAGCAGTACTTC
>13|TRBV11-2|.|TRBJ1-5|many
CAGRGESNQPQHF
TGTGCCGGGAGGGGCGAGAGCAATCAGCCCCAGCATTTT
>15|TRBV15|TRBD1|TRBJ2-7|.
CATSSPGGDFYEQYF
TGTGCCACCAGCAGTCCAGGGGGCGACTTCTACGAGCAGTACTTC
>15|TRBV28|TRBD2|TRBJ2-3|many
CASSLPSGHTDTQYF
TGTGCCAGCAGTTTACCTAGCGGCCACACAGATACGCAGTATTTT
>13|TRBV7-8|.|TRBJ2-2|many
CASSLVGGGELFF
TGTGCCAGCAGCTTAGTAGGCGGCGGGGAGCTGTTTTTT
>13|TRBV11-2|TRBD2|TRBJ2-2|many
CASSQGLAGELFF
TGTGCCAGCAGCCAAGGACTAGCCGGGGAGCTGTTTTTT
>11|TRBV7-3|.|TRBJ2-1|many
CASSEGDEQFF
TGTGCCAGCAGCGAGGGGGATGAGCAGTTCTTC
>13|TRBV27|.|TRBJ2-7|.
CASSRASPYEQYF
TGTGCCAGCAGTCGTGCCTCCCCCTACGAGCAGTACTTC
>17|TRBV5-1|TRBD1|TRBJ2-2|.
CASSETGTGGSTGELFF
TGCGCCAGCAGCGAAACCGGGACAGGGGGCAGCACCGGGGAGCTGTTTTTT
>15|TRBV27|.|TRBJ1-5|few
CASSPHWGSNQPQHF
TGTGCCAGCAGCCCCCATTGGGGTAGCAATCAGCCCCAGCATTTT
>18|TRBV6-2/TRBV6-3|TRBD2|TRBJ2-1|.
CASSYPRTSGSRYNEQFF
TGTGCCAGCAGTTACCCCAGGACTAGCGGGAGTCGGTACAATGAGCAGTTCTTC
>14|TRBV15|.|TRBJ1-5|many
CATSRDRSNQPQHF
TGTGCCACCAGCAGAGACAGAAGCAATCAGCCCCAGCATTTT
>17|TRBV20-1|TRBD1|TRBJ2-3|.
CSARASPTGIRADTQYF
TGCAGTGCTAGAGCCTCCCCGACAGGGATTAGAGCAGATACGCAGTATTTT
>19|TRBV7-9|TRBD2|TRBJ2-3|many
CASSLGLAGGIGTTDTQYF
TGTGCCAGCAGCCTTGGACTAGCGGGAGGGATCGGCACGACAGATACGCAGTATTTT
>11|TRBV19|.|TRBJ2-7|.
CASSMGYEQYF
TGTGCCAGTAGTATGGGGTACGAGCAGTACTTC
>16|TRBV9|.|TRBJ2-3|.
CASSAFGTRGSDTQYF
TGTGCCAGCAGCGCTTTTGGGACGCGGGGTTCAGATACGCAGTATTTT
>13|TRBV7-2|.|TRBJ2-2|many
CASTKGFTGELFF
TGTGCCAGCACGAAGGGTTTCACCGGGGAGCTGTTTTTT
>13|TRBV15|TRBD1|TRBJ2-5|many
CATSRGQGETQYF
TGTGCCACCAGCAGGGGACAGGGGGAGACCCAGTACTTC
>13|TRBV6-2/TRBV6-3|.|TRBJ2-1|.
CASRKGQYNEQFF
TGTGCCAGCAGAAAGGGACAATACAATGAGCAGTTCTTC
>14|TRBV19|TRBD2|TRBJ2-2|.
CASRLREGAGELFF
TGTGCCAGTAGACTTCGGGAGGGGGCCGGGGAGCTGTTTTTT
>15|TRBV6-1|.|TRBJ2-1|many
CASSELAERGNEQFF
TGTGCCAGCAGTGAATTAGCGGAGCGCGGTAATGAGCAGTTCTTC
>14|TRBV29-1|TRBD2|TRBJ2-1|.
CSVAARLATHEQFF
TGCAGCGTTGCTGCCCGACTAGCTACTCATGAGCAGTTCTTC
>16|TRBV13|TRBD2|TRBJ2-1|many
CASSLATSGSADEQFF
TGTGCCAGCAGCTTAGCGACTAGCGGGAGCGCGGATGAGCAGTTCTTC
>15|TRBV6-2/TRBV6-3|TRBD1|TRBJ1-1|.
CASSYAQGAGTEAFF
TGTGCCAGCAGTTACGCACAGGGGGCGGGCACTGAAGCTTTCTTT
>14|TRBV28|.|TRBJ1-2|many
CASSFGGRGYGYTF
TGTGCCAGCAGTTTCGGGGGCCGGGGCTATGGCTACACCTTC
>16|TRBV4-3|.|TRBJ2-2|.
CASSQPSGDNTGELFF
TGCGCCAGCAGCCAGCCATCGGGAGATAACACCGGGGAGCTGTTTTTT
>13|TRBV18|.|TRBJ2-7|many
CASSLGTSSEQYF
TGTGCCAGCTCGCTGGGGACATCGAGCGAGCAGTACTTC
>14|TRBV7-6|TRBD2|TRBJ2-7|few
CASSQLAGAREQYF
TGTGCCAGCAGCCAACTAGCGGGAGCGAGGGAGCAGTACTTC
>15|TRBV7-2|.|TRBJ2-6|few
CASSEGDSGANVPTF
TGTGCCAGCAGCGAAGGGGACTCTGGGGCCAACGTCCCGACTTTC
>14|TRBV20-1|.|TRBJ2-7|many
CSAQPGHGPYEQYF
TGCAGTGCGCAGCCGGGACACGGGCCCTACGAGCAGTACTTC
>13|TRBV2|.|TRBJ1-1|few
CASNSRMNTEAFF
TGTGCCAGCAATAGCAGGATGAACACTGAAGCTTTCTTT
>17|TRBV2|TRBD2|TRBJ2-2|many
CASRSGLAGAIGGELFF
TGTGCCAGCAGATCGGGACTAGCGGGAGCAATCGGCGGGGAGCTGTTTTTT
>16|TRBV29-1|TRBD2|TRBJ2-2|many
CSARTSGIANTGELFF
TGCAGCGCCAGGACTAGCGGGATTGCGAACACCGGGGAGCTGTTTTTT
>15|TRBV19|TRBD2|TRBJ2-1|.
CASSISIAGNNEQFF
TGTGCCAGTAGTATAAGCATAGCGGGGAACAATGAGCAGTTCTTC
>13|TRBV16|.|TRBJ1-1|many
CASSQSKFSEAFF
TGTGCCAGCAGCCAATCTAAGTTTTCTGAAGCTTTCTTT
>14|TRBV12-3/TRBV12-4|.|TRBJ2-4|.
CASSPGAGFYIQYF
TGTGCCAGCAGCCCCGGGGCGGGTTTCTACATTCAGTACTTC
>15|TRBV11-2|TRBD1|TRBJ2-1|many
CASSLRDRSSNEQFF
TGTGCCAGCAGCCTCCGGGACAGGTCTTCCAATGAGCAGTTCTTC
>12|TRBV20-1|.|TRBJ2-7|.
CSATGSGYEQYF
TGCAGTGCTACCGGGAGTGGCTACGAGCAGTACTTC
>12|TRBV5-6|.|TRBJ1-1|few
CASSQHHNEAFF
TGTGCCAGCAGCCAACATCACAACGAAGCTTTCTTT
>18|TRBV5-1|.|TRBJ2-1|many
CASSLADKSRYSYNEQFF
TGCGCCAGCAGCTTGGCCGATAAGTCTCGTTACTCCTACAATGAGCAGTTCTTC
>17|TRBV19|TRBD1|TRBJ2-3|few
CASTPRWDRGMGDTQYF
TGTGCCAGTACCCCGAGATGGGACAGGGGGATGGGGGATACGCAGTATTTT
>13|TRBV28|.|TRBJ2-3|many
CASMDRNTDTQYF
TGTGCCAGCATGGACAGAAACACAGATACGCAGTATTTT
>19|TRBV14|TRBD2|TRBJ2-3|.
CASSQVSTSGSLFGDTQYF
TGTGCCAGCAGCCAAGTTTCTACTAGCGGGAGTCTTTTCGGAGATACGCAGTATTTT
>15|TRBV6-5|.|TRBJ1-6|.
CASSYTTGSNSPLHF
TGTGCCAGCAGTTACACGACAGGAAGCAATTCACCCCTCCACTTT
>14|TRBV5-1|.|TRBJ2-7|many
CASSRGAPVNEQYF
TGCGCCAGCAGTCGGGGGGCCCCAGTAAACGAGCAGTACTTC
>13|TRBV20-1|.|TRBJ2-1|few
CSATRGPYNEQFF
TGCAGTGCGACCCGCGGCCCCTACAATGAGCAGTTCTTC
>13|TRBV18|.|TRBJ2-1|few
CASSPSAINEQFF
TGTGCCAGCTCACCTTCGGCAATCAATGAGCAGTTCTTC
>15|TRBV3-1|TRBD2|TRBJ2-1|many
CASSQGRLAGNEQFF
TGTGCCAGCAGCCAAGGTCGACTAGCGGGAAATGAGCAGTTCTTC
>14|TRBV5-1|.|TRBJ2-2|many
CASSLAMNTGELFF
TGTGCCAGCAGCTTAGCCATGAACACCGGGGAGCTGTTTTTT
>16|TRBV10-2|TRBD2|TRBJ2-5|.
CASSDSGRGTEETQYF
TGCGCCAGCAGTGATAGCGGGAGAGGGACCGAAGAGACCCAGTACTTC
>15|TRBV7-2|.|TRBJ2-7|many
CASSLAGGNSYEQYF
TGTGCCAGCAGCTTGGCGGGCGGAAACTCCTACGAGCAGTACTTC
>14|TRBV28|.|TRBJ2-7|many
CASSLVGRSYEQYF
TGTGCCAGCAGTTTAGTGGGCCGCTCCTACGAGCAGTACTTC
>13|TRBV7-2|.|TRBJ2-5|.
CASSQIWGETQYF
TGTGCCAGCAGCCAAATCTGGGGGGAGACCCAGTACTTC